Below, 9 T cell receptor beta chains from the same sample are listed, as sequenced in a study of OX40 agonist ivuxolimab in advanced cancers. The table came from immunoSEQ multiplex PCR; TCRdb's copy has only in-frame clones and leaves some out. Of tens of thousands of clones listed, around 84% are singletons. The material was CD4+ or CD8+ T cells sorted from blood, obtained in a trial of the OX40 agonist ivuxolimab. Receptors originate from an adult with an advanced solid tumor such as melanoma, head and neck, liver or kidney cancer.

This clone was counted once. V gene TRBV6-6 combines with J gene TRBJ2-7; a possible D gene is TRBD1 (5 bases). CDR1 and CDR2 from the germline V gene are MNHNY and SVGAGI (reference sequence). This CDR3 is 15 amino acids long. Deletions cut 0 bases from V and 4 bases from J, with 13 bases between. CDR3 nucleotide sequence: TGTGCCAGCAGTTACTCGGCAGGGTGGGGTTACGAGCAGTACTTC. Protein product: CASSYSAGWGYEQYF.

This rearrangement joins TRBV11-3 to TRBJ2-7, with a possible D match to TRBD1 (5 bases). The CDR3 covers 13 residues. V was clipped by 1 base and J by 2 bases, with 6 bases between them. Per germline, CDR1 SGHNT and CDR2 YENEEA. This CDR3 is CASSLGQTYEQYF. The CDR3 bases are TGTGCCAGCAGCTTAGGACAGACCTACGAGCAGTACTTC. The full variable domain, rest sourced from reference TRBV11-3 and TRBJ2-7, is EAGVVQSPRYKIIEKKQPVAFWCNPISGHNTLYWYLQNLGQGPELLIRYENEEAVDDSQLPKDRFSAERLKGVDSTLKIQPAELGDSAVYLCASSLGQTYEQYFGPGTRLTVT.

The rearrangement joins TRBV2 to TRBJ1-5, with unresolved D. CDR1 and CDR2 (germline): SNHLY, FYNNEI. The CDR3 spans 11 residues. Trimming shortened V by 3 bases and J by 6 bases, and 3 bases separated the two germline ends. The CDR3 is CASSDGQPQHF. The CDR3 DNA reads TGTGCCAGCAGTGACGGTCAGCCCCAGCATTTT.

This clone was detected once. As DNA, the CDR3 is TGTGCCAGCATCTTGACAGCGGGCGGCGGGGAGCTGTTTTTT. Translation gives CASILTAGGGELFF. The genes are TRBV11-3 and TRBJ2-2; a weak D match, TRBD2 (6 bases). CDR3 length: 14 amino acids. From germline, CDR1 is SGHNT and CDR2 YENEEA. The V gene lost 7 bases and the J gene lost 7 bases, with 16 bases spanning the gap. Using reference TRBV11-3 and TRBJ2-2 for the parts outside the CDR3, the full variable domain is EAGVVQSPRYKIIEKKQPVAFWCNPISGHNTLYWYLQNLGQGPELLIRYENEEAVDDSQLPKDRFSAERLKGVDSTLKIQPAELGDSAVYLCASILTAGGGELFFGEGSRLTVL.

The chain couples TRBV29-1 to TRBJ2-3, with 9 bases lining up with TRBD1. CDR3 length equals 14 residues. After removal of 4 bases from V and 3 bases from J, the junction contained 5 bases not matched to a gene. Germline V gene sequence: CDR1 SQVTM, CDR2 ANQGSEA. DNA for the CDR3: TGCAGCGTTGTGAGTGGGACAGGGACAGATACGCAGTATTTT. Translated: CSVVSGTGTDTQYF.

The V gene is TRBV6-5, the J gene TRBJ1-4; perhaps TRBD1 as D (6 bases). Germline V gene data show CDR1 as MNHEY and CDR2 as SVGAGI. The germline V and J ends were trimmed by 6 bases and 3 bases, with 14 bases remaining between them. The CDR3 is 15 amino acids. The CDR3 DNA is TGTGCCAGCAGCCACGGACAGCCTTCTAATGAAAAACTGTTTTTT. Protein sequence: CASSHGQPSNEKLFF.

The chain couples TRBV5-6 to TRBJ2-7; 7 bases match TRBD1. V shed 3 bases, J shed 6 bases, and the junction held 6 bases outside the gene matches. Germline V CDR1 and CDR2: SGHDT, YYEEEE. The CDR3 loop spans 13 amino acids. The CDR3 sequence is CASSSGQTPEQYF. The CDR3 DNA follows: TGTGCCAGCAGCTCGGGACAGACCCCCGAGCAGTACTTC.

The rearrangement links TRBV5-1 to TRBJ2-5; maybe TRBD2 (6 bases). V lost 4 bases, J lost 2 bases, and 12 bases lay in between. Germline V gives CDR1 SGHRS, CDR2 YFSETQ. This CDR3 spans 14 amino acids. The DNA for the CDR3 is TGCGCCAGCAGCCGGGGGTCTCAACAAGAGACCCAGTACTTC. The encoded protein is CASSRGSQQETQYF.

The V and J genes are TRBV6-5 and TRBJ1-1; tentative D call: TRBD1 (6 bases). This CDR3 has 11 residues. The germline CDR1 and CDR2 sequences are MNHEY and SVGAGI. V was clipped by 6 bases and J by 8 bases, with 10 bases between them. Here the CDR3 reads CASRSQGEAFF. CDR3 bases: TGTGCCAGCAGATCCCAGGGGGAAGCTTTCTTT.